Following are 13 T cell receptor beta chains from one sample sequenced in a study of T cell changes during pregnancy in multiple sclerosis. Here immunoSEQ multiplex PCR was the method, and the copy in TCRdb shows in-frame clones only, minus some. Among 20,000 to 25,000 clones listed, about 85% were seen once. Source: CD8+ T cells from peripheral blood mononuclear cells, taken before pregnancy. Every receptor here comes from a female donor with multiple sclerosis, enrolled in a pregnancy study.

This sequence joins TRBV6-1 and TRBJ1-6; 8 bases align to TRBD1. V trimming: 3 bases; J trimming: 7 bases; junction bases outside the gene matches: 2. Per the germline V gene, CDR1 is MNHNS and CDR2 is SASEGT. This CDR3 comprises 14 residues. The CDR3 region has the DNA TGTGCCAGCAGTGAGGGACAGGACAATTCACCCCTCCACTTT. It yields the protein CASSEGQDNSPLHF.

The chain recombines TRBV5-6 with TRBJ1-2, with 7 bases aligning to TRBD1. This CDR3 is 16 amino acids long. CDR1 SGHDT and CDR2 YYEEEE come from the germline V gene. The J segment lost 0 bases and the V segment lost 3 bases, leaving 8 bases of the junction unmatched. The CDR3 DNA is TGTGCCAGCAGCTCGGTACCAGGGGGGACTAACTATGGCTACACCTTC. This translates into CASSSVPGGTNYGYTF.

J is TRBJ2-1 and V is TRBV5-4, with D possibly being TRBD2 (7 bases). V gave up 1 base and J gave up 6 bases, with 11 bases separating them. Germline CDR1 SGHNT, CDR2 YYREEE (reference sequence). The CDR3 length is 14 residues. DNA for the CDR3: TGTGCCAGCAGCTTGTTCGCGGGGGCCAATGAGCAGTTCTTC. As protein: CASSLFAGANEQFF.

The chain recombines TRBV27 with TRBJ1-5, with D maybe TRBD1 (6 bases). Looked up from germline, CDR1 is MNHEY and CDR2 is SMNVEV (reference sequence). The CDR3 length is 15 residues. Trimming pared 2 bases from V and 1 base from J, leaving 9 bases between. The CDR3 loop is CASSLGRGSNQPQHF. The CDR3 nucleotides are TGTGCCAGCAGTTTAGGAAGGGGGAGCAATCAGCCCCAGCATTTT.

Only one count was recorded for this clone. V usage is TRBV28 and J usage is TRBJ2-2; TRBD2 matches at 9 bases. Per germline, CDR1 MDHEN and CDR2 SYDVKM. V dropped 7 bases and J dropped 0; count of bases not matched to a gene: 6. CDR3 size: 16 residues. CDR3 in DNA: TGTGCCAGCATCGGACTAGCGAGACCGAACACCGGGGAGCTGTTTTTT. It is translated as CASIGLARPNTGELFF.

This chain uses TRBV7-2 with TRBJ2-7, with TRBD1 matching over 9 bases. This CDR3 contains 16 residues. Germline values: CDR1 SGHTA, CDR2 FQGNSA. Trimming took 0 bases from V and 3 from J; bases not matched to a gene: 6. The CDR3 region has the DNA TGTGCCAGCAGCTTAGCCGGGACAGGGTCTTTCTACGAGCAGTACTTC. Amino acids: CASSLAGTGSFYEQYF.

This rearrangement joins TRBV5-6 to TRBJ1-1; 8 bases match TRBD1. The CDR3 length is 14 residues. CDR1 and CDR2 from the germline V gene are SGHDT and YYEEEE. V lost 0 bases, J lost 4 bases, and 2 bases stayed unmatched. The CDR3 DNA is TGTGCCAGCAGCTTGGGACAGGGGCCCACTGAAGCTTTCTTT. This encodes CASSLGQGPTEAFF.

Only one count was recorded for this clone. V and J are TRBV29-1 and TRBJ1-1; D ambiguous. Trimming stripped 2 bases from V and 11 bases from J, with 15 bases between. The germline V gene has CDR1 SQVTM and CDR2 ANQGSEA. This CDR3 is 12 amino acids long. The CDR3 is CSVEHKYMRAFF. In DNA, the CDR3 is TGCAGCGTTGAACATAAGTATATGAGGGCTTTCTTT.

The gene calls are TRBV27 and TRBJ2-5, with D uncertain. The CDR3 runs 13 residues. V shed 4 bases and J shed 3 bases, with 9 bases lying between them. Germline V gene data show CDR1 as MNHEY and CDR2 as SMNVEV (reference sequence). In nucleotides, the CDR3 is TGTGCCAGCAGTTGGTTCGCAGAAGAGACCCAGTACTTC. Amino acid sequence: CASSWFAEETQYF.

V is TRBV27 and J is TRBJ2-1; D might be TRBD2 (6 bases). Trimming pared 7 bases from V and 8 bases from J, leaving 18 bases between. The CDR3 length is 14 residues. Germline-derived CDR1 and CDR2 are MNHEY and SMNVEV (reference sequence). CDR3 region: CASTTRAGNDEQFF. The CDR3 nucleotides are TGTGCCAGCACCACTCGGGCGGGAAACGATGAGCAGTTCTTC.

The chain combines TRBV5-1 with TRBJ1-5; no clear D. The CDR3 consists of 14 residues. CDR1 and CDR2 from the germline V gene are SGHRS and YFSETQ. Trimming left V 0 bases short and J 8 bases short, with 12 bases between. The CDR3 nucleotides read TGCGCCAGCAGCTTGGGTCCGGGTGCGGAGCCCCAGCATTTT. This encodes CASSLGPGAEPQHF.

V and J are TRBV5-4 and TRBJ2-5; 13 nucleotides match TRBD2. Germline loops: CDR1 SGHNT, CDR2 YYREEE (reference sequence). The CDR3 has 16 amino acids. V dropped 4 bases and J dropped 2; count of bases not matched to a gene: 5. The CDR3 is CASSLTGLAGQETQYF. The CDR3 DNA sequence: TGTGCCAGCAGCCTCACGGGACTAGCGGGACAAGAGACCCAGTACTTC.

This clone was counted a few times. The CDR3 DNA reads as TGTGCCAGCGGCGGGGGTAACACTGAAGCTTTCTTT. This encodes CASGGGNTEAFF. The chain is built from TRBV2 and TRBJ1-1; possibly TRBD1 for D (5 bases). The CDR3 has 12 amino acids. V lost 8 bases and J lost 2, with 9 bases in between. Germline values: CDR1 SNHLY, CDR2 FYNNEI.